Sequencing of this T cell receptor (beta chain) was carried out in a study of tumor-infiltrating lymphocytes in primary liver carcinoma. Germline values: CDR1 MNHNS, CDR2 SASEGT. Trimming cost V 2 bases and J 5 bases, with 10 bases left between them. The CDR3 has 14 amino acids. This clonotype was detected many times. TCR beta cDNA was made from 500 ng total RNA with a constant-region primer. A slightly modified ARM-PCR protocol with three nested multiplex PCR rounds produced these TCR beta libraries. The opening two PCR rounds, about 10 cycles each, paired TRBV1-TRBV30 forward primers with a C-beta reverse primer. TCRdb redid the calling of the multiplex PCR reads with MiXCR, one entry per CDR3 protein. The table includes 150,000 to 200,000 distinct CDR3 sequences, roughly 60% detected once. Blood RNA came from unsorted whole blood; germline DNA was also extracted.

Sequences were obtained from peripheral blood. This TCR came from a man aged 35 to 55 with primary liver carcinoma and hepatitis B virus infection. The J gene is TRBJ2-1, the V gene TRBV6-1; D gene ambiguous. CDR3 DNA sequence: TGTGCCAGCAGTGAAATGGGGTTACACAATGAGCAGTTCTTC. This translates into CASSEMGLHNEQFF.